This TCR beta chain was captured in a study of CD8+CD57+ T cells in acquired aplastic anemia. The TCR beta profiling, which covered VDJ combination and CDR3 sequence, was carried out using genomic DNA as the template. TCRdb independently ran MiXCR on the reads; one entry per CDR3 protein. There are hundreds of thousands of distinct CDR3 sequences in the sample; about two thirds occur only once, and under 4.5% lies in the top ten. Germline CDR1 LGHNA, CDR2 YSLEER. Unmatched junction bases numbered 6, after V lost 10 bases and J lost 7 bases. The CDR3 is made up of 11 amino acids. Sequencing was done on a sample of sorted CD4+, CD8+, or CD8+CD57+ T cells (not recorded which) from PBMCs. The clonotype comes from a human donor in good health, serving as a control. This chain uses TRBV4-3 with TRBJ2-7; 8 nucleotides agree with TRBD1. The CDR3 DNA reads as TGCGCCACCAGGGGGCATGGGGAGCAGTACTTC. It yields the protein CATRGHGEQYF.